This T cell receptor (beta chain) derives from a study of shared clonotypes between healthy human individuals. About this clone: Its specificity is not known.

Sequencing used immunoSEQ multiplex PCR; TCRdb keeps in-frame clones, though not all of them. Of over 1.5 million clones detected, under 99% appear once; the ten largest clones hold roughly 0.4%. Study-wide points: In this cohort, only blood was sampled, and tissue repertoires likely differ.

This CDR3 has 16 residues. Sequenced material: naive CD4+ T cells sorted from blood. Subset denoted: CD45RA+ positively selected. The J gene is TRBJ2-2, the V gene TRBV12-2; whether TRBD2, the table's D call, matches the DNA was not checked. TRBV12-2 is flagged as a pseudogene. The origin of this receptor is a man aged 25-45 years in good health. The CDR3 bases are TGTGCAAGTCGCTTATTTGGGACTAGAAGCACCGGGGAGCTGTTTTTT. This translates into CASRLFGTRSTGELFF.